The T cell receptor beta chain described here comes from a study of T cells after yellow fever vaccination. For the study at large: Any fraction with a low cell number was prepared using SMART-Seq v4 Ultra Low Input. Overall study results and limits: Detected again after the booster were most primary-vaccination clones, at 95% to 98% CD4 and about 90% CD8.

With respect to this clonotype: Antigen unknown.

5'RACE template switching generated TCR cDNA, adding a universal primer site and UMIs. TCRdb analysed the 5' RACE reads with MiXCR anew, one entry per CDR3 protein. Of 300,000 or so distinct CDR3 sequences in the sample, over 10% were seen once. The CDR3 loop spans 15 amino acids. V lost 5 bases and J lost 0, with 8 bases in between. The V gene is TRBV12-3 or TRBV12-4, the J gene TRBJ2-6; D might be TRBD1 (5 bases). The sample in question was CD4+ T cells sorted from PBMCs, obtained 45 days after the yellow fever booster vaccination. This clonotype was sampled from a young man who received the YFV17D yellow fever vaccine. CDR3 sequence reads: CASSTTVSGANVLTF. The CDR3 nucleotides read TGTGCCAGCAGTACGACAGTCTCTGGGGCCAACGTCCTGACTTTC.